Listed here is a single TCR beta chain. Participants' reported clinical history set cohort assignment. The data are from a study of blood T cell repertoires in COVID-19. Turning to the study itself: In each case, the material was cDNA or gDNA derived from T cells, B-cell-depleted T cells, or PBMCs.

The V and J ends lost 0 bases and 10 bases respectively, with 19 bases between them. The CDR3 sequence is 16 residues long. Germline assignment: CDR1 MNHEY and CDR2 SVGAGI. Sequencing was performed with immunoSEQ multiplex PCR; in TCRdb, only in-frame clones are kept and a portion is missing. In the table there are approximately 250,000 clones, 70% to 85% of which are singletons. Sequencing was performed on PBMCs or T cells enriched from blood (not recorded which). The gene calls are TRBV6-5 and TRBJ2-1, with D tentatively TRBD2 (5 bases). The source of this sequence is a middle-aged man who had recovered from COVID-19. The CDR3 here is CASSYSRASGSGEQFF. The CDR3 DNA sequence: TGTGCCAGCAGTTACTCTCGGGCCTCGGGATCGGGGGAGCAGTTCTTC.